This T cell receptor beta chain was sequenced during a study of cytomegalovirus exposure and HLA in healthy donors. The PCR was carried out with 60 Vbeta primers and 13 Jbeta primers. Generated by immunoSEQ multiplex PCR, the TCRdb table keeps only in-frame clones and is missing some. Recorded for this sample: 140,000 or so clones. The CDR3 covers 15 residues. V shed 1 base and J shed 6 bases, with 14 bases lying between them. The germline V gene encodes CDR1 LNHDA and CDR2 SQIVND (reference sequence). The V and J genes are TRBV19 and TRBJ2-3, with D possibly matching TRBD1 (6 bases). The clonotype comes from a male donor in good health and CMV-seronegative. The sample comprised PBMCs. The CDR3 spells CASSIARTDSDTQYF. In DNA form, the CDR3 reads TGTGCCAGTAGTATAGCCCGGACAGACAGTGATACGCAGTATTTT.